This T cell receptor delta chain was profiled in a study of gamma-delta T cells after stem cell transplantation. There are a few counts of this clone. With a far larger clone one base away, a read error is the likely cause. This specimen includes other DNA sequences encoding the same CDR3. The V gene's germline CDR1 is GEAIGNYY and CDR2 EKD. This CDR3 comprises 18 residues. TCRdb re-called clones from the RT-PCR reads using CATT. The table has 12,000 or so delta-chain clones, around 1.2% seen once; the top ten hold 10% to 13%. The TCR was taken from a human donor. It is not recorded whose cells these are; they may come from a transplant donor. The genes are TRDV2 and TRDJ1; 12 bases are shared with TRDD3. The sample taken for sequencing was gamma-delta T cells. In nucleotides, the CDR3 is TGTGCCTGTGACACCGTCCGTACTGGGGGATACTACACTGATAAACTCATCTTT. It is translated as CACDTVRTGGYYTDKLIF.